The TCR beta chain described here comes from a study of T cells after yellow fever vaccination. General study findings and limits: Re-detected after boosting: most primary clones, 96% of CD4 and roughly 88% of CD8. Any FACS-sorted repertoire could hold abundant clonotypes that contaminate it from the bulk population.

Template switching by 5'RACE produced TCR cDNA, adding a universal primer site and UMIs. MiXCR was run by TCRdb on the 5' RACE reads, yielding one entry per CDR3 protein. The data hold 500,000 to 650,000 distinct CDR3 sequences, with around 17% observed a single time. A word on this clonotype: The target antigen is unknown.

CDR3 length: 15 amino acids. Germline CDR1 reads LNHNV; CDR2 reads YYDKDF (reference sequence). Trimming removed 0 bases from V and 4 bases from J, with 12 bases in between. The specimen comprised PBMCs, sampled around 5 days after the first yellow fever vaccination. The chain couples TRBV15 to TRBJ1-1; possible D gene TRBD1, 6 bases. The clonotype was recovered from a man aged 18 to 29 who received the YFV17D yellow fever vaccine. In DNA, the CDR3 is TGTGCCACCAGCAGAGATGTAGGGGGTTCCACTGAAGCTTTCTTT. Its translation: CATSRDVGGSTEAFF.